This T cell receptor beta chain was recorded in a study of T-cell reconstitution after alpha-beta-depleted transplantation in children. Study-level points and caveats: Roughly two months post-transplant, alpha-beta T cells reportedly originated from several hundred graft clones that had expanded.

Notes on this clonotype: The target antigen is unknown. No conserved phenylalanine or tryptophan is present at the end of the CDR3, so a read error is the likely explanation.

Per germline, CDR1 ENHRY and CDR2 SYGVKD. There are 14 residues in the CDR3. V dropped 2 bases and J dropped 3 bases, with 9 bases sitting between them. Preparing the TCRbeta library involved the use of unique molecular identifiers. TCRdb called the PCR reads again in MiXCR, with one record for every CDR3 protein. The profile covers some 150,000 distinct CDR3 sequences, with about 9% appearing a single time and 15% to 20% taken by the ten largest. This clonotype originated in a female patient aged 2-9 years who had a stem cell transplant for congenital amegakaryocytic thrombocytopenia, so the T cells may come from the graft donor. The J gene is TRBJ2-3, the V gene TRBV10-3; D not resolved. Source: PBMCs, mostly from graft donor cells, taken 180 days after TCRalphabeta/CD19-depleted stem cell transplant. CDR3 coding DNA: TGTGCCATCAGTGAGGGGGTCAGAACAGATACGCAGTATTCT. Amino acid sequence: CAISEGVRTDTQYS.